This is a list of T cell receptor beta chains from one sample in a study of T-cell reconstitution after alpha-beta-depleted transplantation in children. TCRdb passed the PCR reads through MiXCR, listing each CDR3 protein once. The sample contains about 900,000 distinct CDR3 sequences, about 30% of which appear only once. Material: PBMCs, mostly from graft donor cells, obtained 360 days after TCRalphabeta/CD19-depleted stem cell transplant. These receptors came from a boy in the first two years of life who had a stem cell transplant for SCID, so the T cells may come from the graft donor. CDR3s include the opening cysteine and the closing phenylalanine or tryptophan. Clone size is not always given. Where it is, it says once, few, many or a class for expanded clones.

CDR3aa	v_gene	abundance
CASRSGIADQETQYF	TRBV2	few
CASAPRGGRYNEQFF	TRBV12-3/TRBV12-4	-
CVGGTGRDEQFF	TRBV20-1	few
CASSPLHPGLIDEQFF	TRBV3-1	-
CASSLPRTSVEQFF	TRBV11-2	-
CASSQSPLWRGEGNEQFF	TRBV5-1	few
CSARASLVRGRNEQFF	TRBV20-1	few
CASSWGDIANTGELFF	TRBV7-8	many
CSALDSLNTEAFF	TRBV20-1	few
CASKVNRPQYNEQFF	TRBV12-3/TRBV12-4	few
CASSIVSGTSGGSSYEQYF	TRBV5-1	few
CATDEGFEEQYF	TRBV2	few
CASSYGSGAVDTGELFF	TRBV6-5	few
CASSYPGGQKYF	TRBV12-3/TRBV12-4	-
CASSEHGRHSRTDTQYF	TRBV25-1	-
CSVERSPGYEQYF	TRBV29-1	-
CASSLGTGPYEQYF	TRBV5-1	many
CASRLAGEEQFF	TRBV5-1	many
CASNNDTSLETQYF	TRBV9	-
CASSPLAGNTDTQYF	TRBV27	-
CSGGGFQETQYF	TRBV20-1	few
CASSPTDYPSTDTQYF	TRBV4-3	-
CASSLMAETTYNEQFF	TRBV7-9	-
CASSQVERQGVGEQYF	TRBV7-9	few
CASSRLANTEAFF	TRBV7-9	many
CASSPGTFGSETQYF	TRBV27	-
CASSRTGGAHSPLHF	TRBV12-3/TRBV12-4	few
CASSRDSRYNEQFF	TRBV4-1	-
CSAATGRGETQYF	TRBV20-1	-
CSAGTLQETQYF	TRBV29-1	few
CASSLVWDRSTDTQYF	TRBV7-2	many
CASSQEAGGDADTQYF	TRBV4-3	few
CAISLLHRTLRNEQFF	TRBV10-3	few
CASSPTRGTQYF	TRBV12-3/TRBV12-4	many
CASGTSGGDQETQYF	TRBV6-1	-
CASSQDWAAGGELFF	TRBV4-3	few
CSARDGTVPQETQYF	TRBV20-1	few
CASGLTGVDTQYF	TRBV27	-
CASTKQVNTGELFF	TRBV5-1	few
CASSEEQDISGNTIYF	TRBV9	-
CASSQVTGSDTQYF	TRBV4-3	-
CASSPLGTGYGYTF	TRBV7-6	-
CATTSDTGELFF	TRBV15	-
CASSHDVNTEAFF	TRBV7-2	few
CASSKGLAEETQYF	TRBV7-2	few
CASRGQSLPNTEAFF	TRBV12-3/TRBV12-4	few
CASSQLAQETQYF	TRBV14	few
CSAGAGTSGGLSTDTQYF	TRBV29-1	few
CASSSNPRDAGGNTIYF	TRBV5-1	-
CATSDTRDAYNEQFF	TRBV24-1	few
CSANDRRQETQYF	TRBV20-1	few
CSARGDFTDTQYF	TRBV20-1	-
CASTRTDGRETQYF	TRBV5-1	-